The 7 T cell receptor beta chains given below trace back to one sample, sequenced in a study of Tregs in tolerant kidney transplant recipients. Produced via immunoSEQ multiplex PCR; TCRdb's table is partial and in-frame only. The sample holds under 85,000 clones, 85% to 90% seen once. Sequenced material: CD4+ T cells from blood, taken before the transplant. Receptor source: a human donor who received a combined kidney and bone marrow transplant.

This clone was detected only once. The rearrangement joins TRBV18 to TRBJ2-3; 11 bases line up with TRBD2. Losses at the gene ends were 2 bases for V and 5 bases for J; bases not matched to a gene: 3. The CDR3 sequence is 15 residues long. Looked up from germline, CDR1 is KGHSH and CDR2 is LQKENI. The CDR3 loop is CASSPKLAGVDTQYF. Written as DNA, the CDR3 is TGTGCCAGCTCACCAAAACTAGCGGGAGTAGATACGCAGTATTTT.

V is TRBV11-3 and J is TRBJ2-1; tentatively, D is TRBD1 (5 bases). The CDR3 is 14 residues long. The V gene's germline CDR1 is SGHNT and CDR2 YENEEA. Deletions cut 7 bases from V and 6 bases from J, with 16 bases between. In DNA, the CDR3 is TGTGCCAGCACCCAGGTGCCAGGGCCCAATGAGCAGTTCTTC. It codes for CASTQVPGPNEQFF. Combining the CDR3 with reference TRBV11-3 and TRBJ2-1 gives the whole variable domain EAGVVQSPRYKIIEKKQPVAFWCNPISGHNTLYWYLQNLGQGPELLIRYENEEAVDDSQLPKDRFSAERLKGVDSTLKIQPAELGDSAVYLCASTQVPGPNEQFFGPGTRLTVL.

A few counts support this clone. This chain links TRBV5-5 with TRBJ2-7; D possibly corresponds to TRBD1 (6 bases). V was clipped by 0 bases and J by 4 bases, with 14 bases between them. This CDR3 region has 15 residues. In germline, CDR1 is SGHKS, CDR2 YYEKEE (reference sequence). The CDR3 reads CASSLGIQGNYEQYF. CDR3 nucleotides: TGTGCCAGCAGCTTGGGCATACAGGGTAATTACGAGCAGTACTTC. Filled out from reference TRBV5-5 and TRBJ2-7, the complete variable domain reads DAGVTQSPTHLIKTRGQQVTLRCSPISGHKSVSWYQQVLGQGPQFIFQYYEKEERGRGNFPDRFSARQFPNYSSELNVNALLLGDSALYLCASSLGIQGNYEQYFGPGTRLTVT.

The chain is built from TRBV5-4 and TRBJ2-3; TRBD2 aligns across 9 bases. This CDR3 comprises 16 residues. V lost 4 bases and J lost 5; bases outside the gene matches: 11. Germline CDR1 reads SGHNT; CDR2 reads YYREEE (reference sequence). The chain's CDR3 is CASSPQGLAGRDTQYF. CDR3 sequence (DNA): TGTGCCAGCAGCCCACAGGGGCTAGCGGGGCGAGATACGCAGTATTTT.

The chain links TRBV27 to TRBJ2-3; the D is unclear. This CDR3 region has 14 residues. V was shortened by 5 bases and J by 9 bases, with 18 bases between the two germline ends. Germline CDR1 reads MNHEY; CDR2 reads SMNVEV (reference sequence). The CDR3 region is CASSNPRLLRTQYF. The CDR3 nucleotides are TGTGCCAGCAGTAATCCGAGACTCTTAAGAACGCAGTATTTT.

The chain uses TRBV19 and TRBJ1-5; 9 nucleotides align to TRBD1. Germline V gives CDR1 LNHDA, CDR2 SQIVND (reference sequence). After removal of 4 bases from V and 4 bases from J, the junction contained 8 bases not matched to a gene. The CDR3 spans 16 residues. The CDR3 sequence is CASSKGQGKPNQPQHF. Here the CDR3 DNA reads TGTGCCAGTAGTAAGGGACAGGGTAAACCAAATCAGCCCCAGCATTTT.

The chain is built from TRBV18 and TRBJ2-3, with a tentative D call TRBD2 (5 bases). CDR1 and CDR2 from the germline V gene are KGHSH and LQKENI. V lost 6 bases, J lost 6 bases, and 13 bases lay in between. The CDR3 loop spans 13 amino acids. CDR3 protein: CASSVASWDTQYF. The CDR3 nucleotides are TGTGCCAGCTCCGTGGCTAGCTGGGATACGCAGTATTTT.